This T cell receptor beta chain was recovered during a study of blood T cell repertoires in COVID-19. Trimming at V came to 5 bases and at J to 12 bases, leaving 11 bases not matched to a gene. The CDR3 totals 13 residues. Germline lookup yields CDR1 LNHNV and CDR2 YYDKDF (reference sequence). Data came from immunoSEQ multiplex PCR; TCRdb stores just in-frame clones and leaves some out. The table includes about 220,000 clones, roughly 89% detected once. The TCR originated in a woman aged 25 to 39 with acute COVID-19. The chain has TRBV15 and TRBJ1-2, with 8 nucleotides matching TRBD1. Sequences were obtained from PBMCs or T cells enriched from blood (not recorded which). The CDR3 loop reads CATSGELGGQDTF. CDR3 in DNA: TGTGCCACCAGCGGCGAATTAGGGGGACAGGACACCTTC.